This T cell receptor (beta chain) was obtained from a study of T-cell memory formation after mild COVID-19. Study-wide context: The two donors had largely donor-specific TCR clusters.

In its sample, this clonotype was seen a few times. The antigen is undetermined. Using constant-segment primers, 5'RACE produced TCR alpha and TCR beta cDNA libraries carrying sample barcodes and UMIs. From the 5' RACE reads, TCRdb called clonotypes with MiXCR, one entry per CDR3 protein. Of 14,000 to 15,000 distinct CDR3 sequences listed, 20% to 25% are singletons. Study observations and caveats: The study detected some responding clones in pre-infection memory, suggesting cross-reactive memory joined.

Material for sequencing was PBMCs or a T cell subset sorted from them (not recorded which). This receptor was obtained from a man younger than 35 who had mild COVID-19 (a few samples of this study predate the infection). Cell type and time point are not known.

The CDR3 coding sequence is TGCAGTGCTCCGACTAGCGCGGGACACGAGCAGTACTTC. Translation gives CSAPTSAGHEQYF. The rearrangement joins TRBV20-1 to TRBJ2-7, with 8 positions matching TRBD2. The germline CDR1 and CDR2 sequences are DFQATT and SNEGSKA (reference sequence). The CDR3 has 13 residues. J lost 5 bases, V lost 5 bases, and 8 bases had no gene match.